What follows describes a single T cell receptor (beta chain). Its antigen is undetermined. TCR beta libraries were built from RNA through three nested multiplex PCR rounds using modified ARM-PCR. A C-beta primer primed TCRB cDNA from about 0.49 ug RNA. No unique molecular identifiers were described for these TCRB libraries. TCRdb analysed the multiplex PCR reads with MiXCR anew, one entry per CDR3 protein. The sample records more than 9,000 distinct CDR3 sequences, less than 80% being singletons. Germline V gene sequence: CDR1 MNHEY, CDR2 SVGEGT. The CDR3 is made up of 14 amino acids. The V end lost 0 bases, the J end lost 2 bases, and 5 bases lay between the germline ends. This entry is derived from a study of tumor-infiltrating lymphocytes in glioblastoma multiforme. Overall study findings and caveats: The T cells in this sample were not sorted into functional subsets.

This clonotype originated in a male donor with glioblastoma. The sequencing sample was made of brain tumor tissue. The chain joins TRBV6-2 or TRBV6-3 to TRBJ1-5; D gene uncertain. The CDR3 DNA reads TGTGCCAGCAGTTACTCCATTCGCAATCAGCCCCAGCATTTT. Its protein product is CASSYSIRNQPQHF.